This T cell receptor beta chain came from a study of glioma-infiltrating T cells after dendritic cell vaccination. About the study: Monocyte-derived dendritic cells, cultured about 7 days with IL-4 and GM-CSF, were pulsed with autologous tumor lysate.

Clones were sequenced by immunoSEQ multiplex PCR, and TCRdb holds only the in-frame ones, with some missing. The sample holds roughly 82,000 clones, approximately 90% seen once. Sequencing was performed on blood, taken before dendritic cell vaccination. This TCR was recovered from a human donor with glioblastoma.

The CDR3 region is CASRQSGDTQYF. In nucleotides, the CDR3 is TGTGCCAGTAGACAGAGCGGCGATACGCAGTATTTT. V and J are TRBV19 and TRBJ2-3; tentatively, D is TRBD2 (5 bases). Trimming left V 6 bases short and J 6 bases short, with 10 bases between. Looked up from germline, CDR1 is LNHDA and CDR2 is SQIVND (reference sequence). The CDR3 is 12 amino acids.